These 6 T cell receptor beta chains were sequenced from one sample in a study of blood T cell repertoires in COVID-19. Libraries were prepared by immunoSEQ multiplex PCR; TCRdb keeps only in-frame clonotypes and omits some of them. The repertoire consists of roughly 150,000 clones, with approximately 80% occurring once and the leading ten covering roughly 5%. The sequenced sample consisted of PBMCs or T cells enriched from blood (not recorded which). The receptors originated from a man in his 70s who had been exposed to COVID-19.

The chain joins TRBV6-1 to TRBJ2-4; D is possibly TRBD1 (5 bases). CDR3 size: 15 residues. Trimming removed 2 bases at V and 0 bases at J, with 8 bases between. CDR1 and CDR2 from the germline V gene are MNHNS and SASEGT. The CDR3 nucleotides read TGTGCCAGCAGTGAACCCAGGGTAGCCAAAAACATTCAGTACTTC. Encoded protein: CASSEPRVAKNIQYF.

This clone showed up just once. The chain couples TRBV7-9 to TRBJ1-2; TRBD1 aligns across 8 bases. The J segment lost 4 bases and the V segment lost 4 bases, leaving 11 bases of the junction unmatched. CDR3 length equals 16 residues. Germline V gene data show CDR1 as SEHNR and CDR2 as FQNEAQ (reference sequence). The CDR3 is CASSSPQAGGAYGYTF. The CDR3 DNA follows: TGTGCCAGCAGCTCCCCCCAAGCAGGGGGCGCCTATGGCTACACCTTC.

This chain joins TRBV6-2 or TRBV6-3 and TRBJ2-5, with D tentatively TRBD1 (5 bases). The V and J ends lost 2 bases and 4 bases respectively, with 8 bases between them. Looked up from germline, CDR1 is MNHEY and CDR2 is SVGEGT. The CDR3 totals 13 residues. The CDR3 nucleotides are TGTGCCAGCAGTTACGTAGGGGTAGAGACCCAGTACTTC. It codes for CASSYVGVETQYF.

In DNA form, the CDR3 reads TGTGCCAGTGGACAGGGTAGTGGGGTAAATCAGCCCCAGCATTTT. Residues: CASGQGSGVNQPQHF. The chain joins TRBV19 to TRBJ1-5, with 8 bases lining up with TRBD1. Trimming took 8 bases from V and 4 from J; bases not matched to a gene: 10. Germline-derived CDR1 and CDR2 are LNHDA and SQIVND (reference sequence). CDR3 length equals 15 residues.

CDR3 region: CASSPPGLNEQFF. DNA of the CDR3: TGTGCCAGCAGCCCCCCTGGGCTCAATGAGCAGTTCTTC. The chain combines TRBV7-9 with TRBJ2-1; D gene ambiguous. This CDR3 has 13 residues. In germline, CDR1 is SEHNR, CDR2 FQNEAQ (reference sequence). Trimming took off 5 bases at V and 6 bases at J, with 11 bases between the two ends. The entire variable domain, with the rest obtained from reference TRBV7-9 and TRBJ2-1, is as follows: DTGVSQNPRHKITKRGQNVTFRCDPISEHNRLYWYRQTLGQGPEFLTYFQNEAQLEKSRLLSDRFSAERPKGSFSTLEIQRTEQGDSAMYLCASSPPGLNEQFFGPGTRLTVL.

This chain links TRBV4-3 with TRBJ1-2; D call uncertain. Trimming pared 1 base from V and 7 bases from J, leaving 10 bases between. The CDR3 runs 13 residues. CDR1 and CDR2 from the germline V gene are LGHNA and YSLEER. The CDR3 here is CASSQALRGGYTF. CDR3 in DNA: TGCGCCAGCAGCCAAGCCCTACGAGGTGGCTACACCTTC.